Following are 12 T cell receptor beta chains from one sample sequenced in a study of blood T cell repertoires in COVID-19. TCRdb keeps only in-frame clones here, not all; method: immunoSEQ multiplex PCR. The sample yields 140,000 to 150,000 clones, roughly 90% seen once. The sequenced sample consisted of peripheral blood. The receptors come from a woman aged 45-59 years with acute or convalescent COVID-19.

The V and J genes are TRBV19 and TRBJ2-4; D is unresolved. V gave up 4 bases and J gave up 1 base, with 8 bases separating them. Germline CDR1 and CDR2: LNHDA and SQIVND (reference sequence). The length of the CDR3 is 14 residues. The CDR3 is CASSTQVAKNIQYF. DNA for the CDR3: TGTGCCAGTAGTACCCAGGTGGCCAAAAACATTCAGTACTTC.

The chain links TRBV24-1 to TRBJ1-2, with 10 bases fitting TRBD1. V dropped 4 bases and J dropped 3; count of bases not matched to a gene: 4. The CDR3 loop spans 15 amino acids. CDR1 is KGHDR, CDR2 SFDVKD, per germline. The CDR3 nucleotides read TGTGCCACCAGTGACAGCGGACAGGGGGACTATGGCTACACCTTC. This encodes CATSDSGQGDYGYTF.

The chain recombines TRBV3-1 (or the pseudogene TRBV3-2) with TRBJ2-1; D might be TRBD2 (5 bases). CDR1 and CDR2 from the germline V gene are LGHDT and YNNKEL (reference sequence). V was cut by 3 bases and J by 6 bases, with 12 bases left in between. This CDR3 has 14 residues. The CDR3 is CASSHLDEGNEQFF. Written as DNA, the CDR3 is TGTGCCAGCAGCCACTTGGACGAGGGCAATGAGCAGTTCTTC.

This chain uses TRBV6-5 with TRBJ1-6; TRBD1 matches 10 bases. This CDR3 region has 13 residues. The germline V gene has CDR1 MNHEY and CDR2 SVGAGI. Germline trimming cut 6 bases from V and 10 bases from J; bases unmatched to any gene: 3. This CDR3 reads CASSRDRGSPLHF. CDR3 bases: TGTGCCAGCAGCCGGGACAGGGGCTCACCCCTCCACTTT.

This chain joins TRBV5-1 and TRBJ2-7, with D possibly being TRBD1 (6 bases). The germline gives CDR1 SGHRS, CDR2 YFSETQ. This CDR3 has 14 residues. V shed 0 bases and J shed 2 bases, with 9 bases lying between them. The chain's CDR3 is CASSLDGQTYEQYF. The DNA for the CDR3 is TGCGCCAGCAGCTTGGACGGACAGACCTACGAGCAGTACTTC.

J is TRBJ1-4 and V is TRBV30, with a weak D call TRBD1 (6 bases). The V gene's germline CDR1 is GTSNPN and CDR2 SVGIG (reference sequence). V was clipped by 0 bases and J by 7 bases, with 9 bases between them. The CDR3 length is 13 residues. This chain's CDR3 is CAWSVTGAEKLFF. For the CDR3, the DNA is TGTGCCTGGAGTGTGACAGGCGCTGAAAAACTGTTTTTT.

The rearrangement joins TRBV7-3 to TRBJ2-3; D perhaps matches TRBD2 (6 bases). V dropped 5 bases and J dropped 4 bases, with 13 bases sitting between them. Germline V lookup: CDR1 SGHTA, CDR2 FQGTGA. CDR3 length: 14 residues. The CDR3 spells CASSLPGGADTQYF. The CDR3 bases are TGTGCCAGCAGCCTTCCCGGAGGGGCAGATACGCAGTATTTT.

V gene TRBV20-1 combines with J gene TRBJ2-1; possible D gene TRBD2, 5 bases. CDR3 length: 12 residues. The germline V gene has CDR1 DFQATT and CDR2 SNEGSKA (reference sequence). V was shortened by 3 bases and J by 8 bases, with 11 bases between the two germline ends. The CDR3 nucleotides are TGCAGTGCTAGTCGGGAATTCGATGAGCAGTTCTTC. Amino acids: CSASREFDEQFF.

This chain uses TRBV19 with TRBJ1-1; D remains unclear. The CDR3 is made up of 14 amino acids. V dropped 3 bases and J dropped 0 bases, with 8 bases sitting between them. The germline V gene has CDR1 LNHDA and CDR2 SQIVND (reference sequence). This CDR3 reads CASSMARMNTEAFF. The CDR3 DNA reads TGTGCCAGTAGTATGGCCCGTATGAACACTGAAGCTTTCTTT.

The chain carries TRBV27 and TRBJ1-1; no reliable D call. The CDR3 length is 13 residues. Trimming shortened V by 5 bases and J by 1 base, and 8 bases separated the two germline ends. Germline CDR1 is MNHEY and CDR2 is SMNVEV (reference sequence). The CDR3: CASSPRQNTEAFF. The CDR3, as DNA: TGTGCCAGCAGTCCACGACAGAACACTGAAGCTTTCTTT.

The J gene is TRBJ1-5, the V gene TRBV10-1, with 7 bases matching TRBD1. V shed 4 bases, J shed 2 bases, and the junction held 2 bases outside the gene matches. The germline gives CDR1 WNHNN, CDR2 SYGVQD (reference sequence). The CDR3 extends over 14 amino acids. The CDR3 reads CASSAGTGNQPQHF. The CDR3 DNA sequence: TGCGCCAGCAGTGCGGGGACAGGCAATCAGCCCCAGCATTTT.

The V call is TRBV5-1, the J call TRBJ2-3; D is unresolved. In germline, CDR1 is SGHRS, CDR2 YFSETQ. The germline V and J ends were trimmed by 0 bases and 3 bases, with 8 bases remaining between them. The CDR3 is made up of 14 amino acids. The CDR3 DNA follows: TGCGCCAGCAGCTTGGAGTCTAGAACAGATACGCAGTATTTT. Protein product: CASSLESRTDTQYF.